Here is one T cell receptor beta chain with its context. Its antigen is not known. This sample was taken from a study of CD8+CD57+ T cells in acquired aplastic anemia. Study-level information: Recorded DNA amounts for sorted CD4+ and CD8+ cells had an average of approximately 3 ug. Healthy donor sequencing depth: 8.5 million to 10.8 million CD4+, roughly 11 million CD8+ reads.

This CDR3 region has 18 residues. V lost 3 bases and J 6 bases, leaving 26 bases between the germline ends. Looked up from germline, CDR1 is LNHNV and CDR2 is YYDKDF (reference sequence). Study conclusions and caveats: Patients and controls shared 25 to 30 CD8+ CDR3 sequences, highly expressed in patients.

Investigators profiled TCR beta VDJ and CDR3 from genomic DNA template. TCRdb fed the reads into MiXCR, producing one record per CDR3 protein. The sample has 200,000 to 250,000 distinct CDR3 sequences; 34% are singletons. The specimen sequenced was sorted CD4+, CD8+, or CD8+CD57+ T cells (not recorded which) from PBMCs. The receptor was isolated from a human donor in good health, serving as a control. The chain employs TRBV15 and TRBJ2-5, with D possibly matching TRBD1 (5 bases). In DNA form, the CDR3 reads TGTGCCACCAGCAGCTCACCTCAGGGCACGGTGGTGAAGAAGACCCAGTACTTC. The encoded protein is CATSSSPQGTVVKKTQYF.